Listed below are T cell receptor beta chains from one sample, sequenced in a study of read filtering for tumor transcriptome and immune sequencing. TCRdb fed the reads into MiXCR, producing one record per CDR3 protein. This sample has around 130,000 distinct CDR3 sequences; approximately 13% occur once, and the top ten carry about 8.6%. Sequencing was done on a sample of a population of CD138-negative cells sorted from bone marrow. These receptors were collected from a donor aged 40 or over with multiple myeloma. CDR3s include the opening cysteine and the closing phenylalanine or tryptophan. Each record gives: clone size, V gene, J gene, D gene, CDR3 DNA, CDR3 protein. The D gene is left open where the match is weak. Clone size is given for some rows only: seen once, a few or many times, or a class if the clone is expanded.

clone size: -; V gene: TRBV24-1; J gene: TRBJ2-3; D gene: TRBD1; CDR3 DNA: TGTGCCACCAGTGATCCGGGACAGGGGGCACAAGATACGCAGTATTTT; CDR3 protein: CATSDPGQGAQDTQYF
clone size: many; V gene: TRBV6-4; J gene: TRBJ2-6; D gene: TRBD1; CDR3 DNA: TGTGCCAGCGGCACAGGGGACTCTGGGGCCAACGTCCTGACTTTC; CDR3 protein: CASGTGDSGANVLTF
clone size: many; V gene: TRBV18; J gene: TRBJ1-2; D gene: TRBD1; CDR3 DNA: TGTGCCAGCTCACTATACGGACAGGGGGAGGTTTTGGACTATGGCTACACCTTC; CDR3 protein: CASSLYGQGEVLDYGYTF
clone size: many; V gene: TRBV7-2; J gene: TRBJ1-1; D gene: -; CDR3 DNA: TGTGTCGACTCCCCACCGGGACATATCCCGGAAGCTTTCTTT; CDR3 protein: CVDSPPGHIPEAFF
clone size: many; V gene: TRBV5-1; J gene: TRBJ2-7; D gene: -; CDR3 DNA: TGCGCCAGCAGCTTGGGAATCGGGACCCGGACCTACGAGCAGTACTTC; CDR3 protein: CASSLGIGTRTYEQYF
clone size: many; V gene: TRBV11-2; J gene: TRBJ2-7; D gene: -; CDR3 DNA: TGTGCCAGCAGCTTAGGGGGACCGAGGAGCTCCTACGAGCAGTACTTC; CDR3 protein: CASSLGGPRSSYEQYF
clone size: many; V gene: TRBV28; J gene: TRBJ2-4; D gene: -; CDR3 DNA: TGTGCCAGCAGTTTAGGGCAGGGGACCTCTCTAGCCAAAAACATTCAGTACTTC; CDR3 protein: CASSLGQGTSLAKNIQYF
clone size: many; V gene: TRBV20-1; J gene: TRBJ2-7; D gene: TRBD1; CDR3 DNA: TGCAGTGCTACAAGGGGGGACAGGGACCGCTACGAGCAGTACTTC; CDR3 protein: CSATRGDRDRYEQYF
clone size: many; V gene: TRBV19; J gene: TRBJ2-7; D gene: TRBD2; CDR3 DNA: TGTGCCAGTAGTATGCGGGAGGGTTACGAGCAGTACTTC; CDR3 protein: CASSMREGYEQYF
clone size: -; V gene: TRBV6-6; J gene: TRBJ1-5; D gene: -; CDR3 DNA: TGTGCCAGCAACCAGAGGGTTAGCAATCAGCCCCAGCATTTT; CDR3 protein: CASNQRVSNQPQHF
clone size: many; V gene: TRBV7-9; J gene: TRBJ1-1; D gene: TRBD1; CDR3 DNA: TGTGCCAGCAGCAGCACAGGGGTTGGGACTGAAGCTTTCTTT; CDR3 protein: CASSSTGVGTEAFF
clone size: few; V gene: TRBV7-9; J gene: TRBJ2-6; D gene: -; CDR3 DNA: TGTGCCAGCAGCTTAGATCAGGGGTCCGGGGCCAACGTCCTGACTTTC; CDR3 protein: CASSLDQGSGANVLTF
clone size: -; V gene: TRBV5-5; J gene: TRBJ2-5; D gene: -; CDR3 DNA: TGTGCCAGCAGCTTGGCTGAGCTAACTTGGGAGACCCAGTACTTC; CDR3 protein: CASSLAELTWETQYF
clone size: many; V gene: TRBV12-3/TRBV12-4; J gene: TRBJ1-4; D gene: -; CDR3 DNA: TGTGCCAGCAGTTTATGGGGGAAGGAAAAACTGTTTTTT; CDR3 protein: CASSLWGKEKLFF
clone size: medium-sized; V gene: TRBV14; J gene: TRBJ2-1; D gene: -; CDR3 DNA: TGTGCCAGCAGCCCCGGTCGGAGCTACAATGAGCAGTTCTTC; CDR3 protein: CASSPGRSYNEQFF
clone size: few; V gene: TRBV7-9; J gene: TRBJ2-3; D gene: TRBD1; CDR3 DNA: TGTGCCAGCAGCCAGGGGGCAGATACGCAGTATTTT; CDR3 protein: CASSQGADTQYF
clone size: -; V gene: TRBV10-3; J gene: TRBJ2-1; D gene: -; CDR3 DNA: TGTGCCGCCGCTGGCGGCAAAGGAGGGAATGAGAAGTTCTTC; CDR3 protein: CAAAGGKGGNEKFF
clone size: many; V gene: TRBV19; J gene: TRBJ2-7; D gene: -; CDR3 DNA: TGTGCCAGTAGTATAACTGAAAGCTCCTACGAGCAGTACTTC; CDR3 protein: CASSITESSYEQYF
clone size: many; V gene: TRBV13; J gene: TRBJ2-2; D gene: -; CDR3 DNA: TGTGCCAGCAGCTTGACCGGGGAGCTGTTTTTT; CDR3 protein: CASSLTGELFF
clone size: many; V gene: TRBV24-1; J gene: TRBJ1-1; D gene: -; CDR3 DNA: TGTGCCACCAGTGATTCTCAGGGATCCACTGAAGCTTTCTTT; CDR3 protein: CATSDSQGSTEAFF
clone size: few; V gene: TRBV3-1; J gene: TRBJ1-1; D gene: -; CDR3 DNA: TGTGCCAGCAGCCAAGATCCGCGAAGACAGGTAGTTCCTGAAGCTTTCTTT; CDR3 protein: CASSQDPRRQVVPEAFF
clone size: many; V gene: TRBV5-1; J gene: TRBJ2-1; D gene: -; CDR3 DNA: TGCGCCAGCCGAGGGAATGAGCAGTTCTTC; CDR3 protein: CASRGNEQFF
clone size: many; V gene: TRBV3-1; J gene: TRBJ2-2; D gene: TRBD2; CDR3 DNA: TGTGCCAGCAGCCAAGTGGGGCTAGCGGGAGGGCAGAACACCGGGGAGCTGTTTTTT; CDR3 protein: CASSQVGLAGGQNTGELFF
clone size: -; V gene: TRBV20-1; J gene: TRBJ2-3; D gene: TRBD1; CDR3 DNA: TGCAGTGCTAGAGATGAGGGGACAGGGGGCAGCACAGATACGCAGTATTTT; CDR3 protein: CSARDEGTGGSTDTQYF
clone size: many; V gene: TRBV6-2/TRBV6-3; J gene: TRBJ2-1; D gene: -; CDR3 DNA: TGTGCCAGCAGTGCCCAGGGCGGGATAGGGGGAGAGCAGTTCTTC; CDR3 protein: CASSAQGGIGGEQFF
clone size: many; V gene: TRBV27; J gene: TRBJ1-1; D gene: -; CDR3 DNA: TGTGCCAGCAGATCACTGAGAACGGGAAACACTGAAGCTTTCTTT; CDR3 protein: CASRSLRTGNTEAFF
clone size: many; V gene: TRBV6-5; J gene: TRBJ1-5; D gene: -; CDR3 DNA: TGTGCCAGCACGGAGGGGCCGCCCCAGCATTTT; CDR3 protein: CASTEGPPQHF
clone size: many; V gene: TRBV12-3/TRBV12-4; J gene: TRBJ2-4; D gene: TRBD1; CDR3 DNA: TGTGCCAGCAGTCCAGGGGGTTCGGACATTCAGTACTTC; CDR3 protein: CASSPGGSDIQYF
clone size: many; V gene: TRBV20-1; J gene: TRBJ1-6; D gene: -; CDR3 DNA: TGCAGTGCCAAAAGCCGGGACGGCTATAATTCACCCCTCCACTTT; CDR3 protein: CSAKSRDGYNSPLHF
clone size: many; V gene: TRBV30; J gene: TRBJ2-1; D gene: TRBD2; CDR3 DNA: TGTGCCTTACTAGCGGGTGACTACAATGAGCAGTTCTTC; CDR3 protein: CALLAGDYNEQFF
clone size: many; V gene: TRBV29-1; J gene: TRBJ1-2; D gene: TRBD1; CDR3 DNA: TGCAGCGTTGCGGACAGGGACGATGGCTACACCTTC; CDR3 protein: CSVADRDDGYTF
clone size: many; V gene: TRBV20-1; J gene: TRBJ2-1; D gene: -; CDR3 DNA: TGCAGTGCAAACCTACACGGGACGAAAAATAATGAGCAGTTCTTC; CDR3 protein: CSANLHGTKNNEQFF
clone size: many; V gene: TRBV7-3; J gene: TRBJ2-2; D gene: -; CDR3 DNA: TGTGCCAGCAGCTTAGGCAGCACCGGGGAGCTGTTTTTT; CDR3 protein: CASSLGSTGELFF
clone size: once; V gene: TRBV7-9; J gene: TRBJ2-1; D gene: TRBD2; CDR3 DNA: TGTGCCAGCAGCTTAACAAAGCGGGAGCACTACAATGAGCAGTTCTTC; CDR3 protein: CASSLTKREHYNEQFF
clone size: many; V gene: TRBV7-6; J gene: TRBJ2-1; D gene: TRBD2; CDR3 DNA: TGTGCCAGCAGCCGAGGGCGGGAGGGGGTCAATGAGCAGTTCTTC; CDR3 protein: CASSRGREGVNEQFF
clone size: many; V gene: TRBV18; J gene: TRBJ1-4; D gene: -; CDR3 DNA: TGTGCCAGCTCGTCGCCGGGACAAATGAGGGGAAAACTGTTTTTT; CDR3 protein: CASSSPGQMRGKLFF
clone size: many; V gene: TRBV7-2; J gene: TRBJ2-1; D gene: TRBD2; CDR3 DNA: TGTGCCAGCAGCTTGGGACTAGCGGCGCCCAATGAGCAGTTCTTC; CDR3 protein: CASSLGLAAPNEQFF
clone size: many; V gene: TRBV6-5; J gene: TRBJ1-1; D gene: -; CDR3 DNA: TGTGCCAGCAGGAGACAAGGGAGGGCTGCTGAAGCTTTCTTT; CDR3 protein: CASRRQGRAAEAFF
clone size: many; V gene: TRBV27; J gene: TRBJ1-6; D gene: -; CDR3 DNA: TGTGCCAGCAGTTCCTCGGCCTTCGGGCGTTCACCCCTCCACTTT; CDR3 protein: CASSSSAFGRSPLHF
clone size: many; V gene: TRBV19; J gene: TRBJ2-1; D gene: TRBD2; CDR3 DNA: TGTGCCAGTAAGAATGGACAGCGGGAGGGCCGAGAGCAGTTCTTC; CDR3 protein: CASKNGQREGREQFF
clone size: many; V gene: TRBV5-1; J gene: TRBJ2-7; D gene: -; CDR3 DNA: TGCGCCAGCAGCTGGACAGTGGACAGCTACGAGCAGTACTTC; CDR3 protein: CASSWTVDSYEQYF
clone size: -; V gene: TRBV2; J gene: TRBJ2-7; D gene: -; CDR3 DNA: TGTGCCAGCAGCGCACTAGCCCTCGAGCAGTACTTC; CDR3 protein: CASSALALEQYF
clone size: many; V gene: TRBV7-9; J gene: TRBJ2-2; D gene: -; CDR3 DNA: TGTGCCAGCAGCTTAAAGCCGGGACAGAACACCGGGGAGCTGTTTTTT; CDR3 protein: CASSLKPGQNTGELFF
clone size: many; V gene: TRBV3-1; J gene: TRBJ1-1; D gene: -; CDR3 DNA: TGTGCCAGCAGCCAATTTTCAGGGGCTGAAGCTTTCTTT; CDR3 protein: CASSQFSGAEAFF
clone size: -; V gene: TRBV20-1; J gene: TRBJ1-1; D gene: -; CDR3 DNA: TGCAGTGTTTCGACGGAATCGAACACTGAAGCTTTCTTT; CDR3 protein: CSVSTESNTEAFF
clone size: many; V gene: TRBV20-1; J gene: TRBJ2-7; D gene: TRBD1; CDR3 DNA: TGCAGTGCTGGGGACAGACTCTACGAGCAGTACTTC; CDR3 protein: CSAGDRLYEQYF
clone size: many; V gene: TRBV20-1; J gene: TRBJ2-1; D gene: TRBD2; CDR3 DNA: TGCAGTGCTAGTGATGGACTAGCGGGTTACAATGAGCAGTTCTTC; CDR3 protein: CSASDGLAGYNEQFF
clone size: many; V gene: TRBV4-1; J gene: TRBJ2-1; D gene: TRBD2; CDR3 DNA: TGCGCCAGCAGCCCGTGGGTAGCGGGAGAATCAAATGAGCAGTTCTTC; CDR3 protein: CASSPWVAGESNEQFF
clone size: many; V gene: TRBV6-2/TRBV6-3; J gene: TRBJ1-1; D gene: -; CDR3 DNA: TGTGCCAGCGGGGGGAACACTGAAGCTTTCTTT; CDR3 protein: CASGGNTEAFF
clone size: many; V gene: TRBV6-2/TRBV6-3; J gene: TRBJ1-5; D gene: -; CDR3 DNA: TGTGCCAGCTCCATGACAGACAGGCAATCGGCCCAGCATTTT; CDR3 protein: CASSMTDRQSAQHF
clone size: many; V gene: TRBV10-3; J gene: TRBJ2-1; D gene: TRBD1; CDR3 DNA: TGTGCCATCAGTGATTACCGGGACAGGGGCGATGAGCAGTTCTTC; CDR3 protein: CAISDYRDRGDEQFF
clone size: many; V gene: TRBV4-1; J gene: TRBJ2-1; D gene: TRBD2; CDR3 DNA: TGCGCCAGCAGCCAATTGGGGCGGGAGGGCAGTAATGAGCAGTTCTTC; CDR3 protein: CASSQLGREGSNEQFF
clone size: many; V gene: TRBV20-1; J gene: TRBJ2-5; D gene: TRBD2; CDR3 DNA: TGCAGTGCTAGAGATCCGACTAGCGGGAGAAAGACCCAGTACTTC; CDR3 protein: CSARDPTSGRKTQYF
clone size: -; V gene: TRBV9; J gene: TRBJ1-4; D gene: -; CDR3 DNA: TGTGCTAGCAGCGTAGAGCCAGGAGGGGAAAAACTGTTTTTT; CDR3 protein: CASSVEPGGEKLFF
clone size: many; V gene: TRBV9; J gene: TRBJ1-5; D gene: -; CDR3 DNA: TGTGCCAGCAGCAAAGACAGCTCCAATCAGCCCCAGCATTTT; CDR3 protein: CASSKDSSNQPQHF